This T cell receptor beta chain was sequenced during a study of cytotoxic CD8 clonotypes in ibrutinib-treated CLL. About the research overall: On average, each sample had about 250,000 productive templates and approximately 89,000 productive rearrangements. Findings and caveats of the study: Higher circulating CD8+ T-cell counts strongly accompanied higher baseline clonality, above age-matched healthy donors.

CDR1 DFQATT and CDR2 SNEGSKA come from the germline V gene (reference sequence). The CDR3 runs to 11 residues. Trimming removed 0 bases from V and 5 bases from J, with 5 bases in between. The sample holds a few counts of this clone. Its cognate antigen is unknown. Some clones are missing from TCRdb's copy, which holds only in-frame ones; the method was immunoSEQ multiplex PCR. Among about 76,000 clones listed, 70% to 90% were seen once. The TCR was taken from a human donor with chronic lymphocytic leukemia. Sequenced here: PBMCs, sampled before ibrutinib treatment. The chain employs TRBV20-1 and TRBJ2-7; D is unresolved. The CDR3 DNA sequence: TGCAGTGCTAGAGACTGGAACGAGCAGTACTTC. Protein: CSARDWNEQYF.